This T cell receptor beta chain was profiled in a study of blood T cell repertoires in COVID-19. Across the whole study: Specimens from acute and convalescent COVID-19 originated in the United States, Italy and Spain.

Germline assignment: CDR1 LGHDT and CDR2 YNNKEL (reference sequence). The CDR3 covers 11 residues. The V and J ends lost 3 bases and 9 bases respectively, with 6 bases between them. The authors' processing: Estimates of nucleated cell counts were drawn from the amplification of reference gene primers. The data were produced by immunoSEQ multiplex PCR, yet TCRdb's version contains in-frame clones alone and is incomplete. V and J calls and clone size are given by that table; D and trimming were obtained from the DNA. The sample has approximately 400,000 clones; roughly 80% are singletons. V gene TRBV3-1 (or the pseudogene TRBV3-2) combines with J gene TRBJ2-4; D gene ambiguous. The sample was peripheral blood. The receptor's source is a human donor with acute or convalescent COVID-19. The donor label of this sample is uncertain. The CDR3 region has the DNA TGTGCCAGCAGCCAGTTGAGCATTCAGTACTTC. Its translation is CASSQLSIQYF.